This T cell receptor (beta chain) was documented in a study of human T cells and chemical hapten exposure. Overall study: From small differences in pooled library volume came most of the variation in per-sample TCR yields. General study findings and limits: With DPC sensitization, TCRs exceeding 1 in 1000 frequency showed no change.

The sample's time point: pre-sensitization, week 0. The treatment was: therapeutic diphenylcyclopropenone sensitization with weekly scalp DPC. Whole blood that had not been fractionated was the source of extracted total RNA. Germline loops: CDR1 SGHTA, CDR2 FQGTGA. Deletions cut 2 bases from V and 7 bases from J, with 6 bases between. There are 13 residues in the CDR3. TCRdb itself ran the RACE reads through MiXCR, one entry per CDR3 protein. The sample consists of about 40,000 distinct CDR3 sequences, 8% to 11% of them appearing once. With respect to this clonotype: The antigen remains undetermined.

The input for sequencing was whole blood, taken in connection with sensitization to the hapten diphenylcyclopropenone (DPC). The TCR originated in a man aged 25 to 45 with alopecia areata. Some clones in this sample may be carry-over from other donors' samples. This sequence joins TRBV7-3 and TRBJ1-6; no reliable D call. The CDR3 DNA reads TGTGCCAGCAGCTTATGGTTGAATTCACCCCTCCACTTT. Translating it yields CASSLWLNSPLHF.